Each of the 23 T cell receptor beta chains below was sequenced from the same sample in a study of neurological immune-mediated disorders. TCRdb used MiXCR to reprocess the 5' RACE reads, holding one entry per CDR3 protein. The sample shows some 50,000 distinct CDR3 sequences, roughly 24% of them seen only once. Material for sequencing was PBMCs. The receptors come from a woman in her 70s in good health.

Ten or more counts support this clonotype. The rearrangement uses TRBV2 and TRBJ2-5; weak D call: TRBD2 (5 bases). The germline CDR1 and CDR2 sequences are SNHLY and FYNNEI. The CDR3 runs 15 residues. Trimming pared 2 bases from V and 1 base from J, leaving 11 bases between. CDR3 region: CASSEWSSRQETQYF. The CDR3, as DNA: TGTGCCAGCAGTGAATGGTCTAGCCGCCAAGAGACCCAGTACTTC.

Here the CDR3 DNA reads TGTGCCAGCTCGTGGGACGATACGCAGTATTTT. It encodes CASSWDDTQYF. The chain combines TRBV18 with TRBJ2-3; the D call may be TRBD1 or TRBD2 (5 bases each). Germline V lookup: CDR1 KGHSH, CDR2 LQKENI. V lost 6 bases to trimming and J lost 6 bases, with 7 bases between them. There are 11 residues in the CDR3. Based on the CDR3 plus reference TRBV18 and TRBJ2-3, the full variable domain is NAGVMQNPRHLVRRRGQEARLRCSPMKGHSHVYWYRQLPEEGLKFMVYLQKENIIDESGMPKERFSAEFPKEGPSILRIQQVVRGDSAAYFCASSWDDTQYFGPGTRLTVL.

This sequence joins TRBV7-2 and TRBJ1-2; perhaps TRBD1 as D (6 bases). This CDR3 spans 15 amino acids. Germline-derived CDR1 and CDR2 are SGHTA and FQGNSA. V was pared by 1 base and J by 6 bases, with 15 bases between. CDR3 DNA: TGTGCCAGCAGCTTAGGCTGGGGGCGATTAAATGGCTACACCTTC. Amino acid sequence: CASSLGWGRLNGYTF.

This sequence joins TRBV5-1 and TRBJ2-3; TRBD2 matches 7 bases. This CDR3 is built from 16 residues. Germline V gene data show CDR1 as SGHRS and CDR2 as YFSETQ. V dropped 1 base and J dropped 1; count of bases not matched to a gene: 6. This chain's CDR3 is CASSLLGGSGTDTQYF. The CDR3 DNA sequence: TGCGCCAGCAGCTTGTTGGGCGGGAGCGGCACAGATACGCAGTATTTT.

This clonotype was counted ten times or more. This rearrangement joins TRBV5-5 to TRBJ2-6, with D hard to call. The V gene lost 2 bases and the J gene lost 4 bases, with 16 bases spanning the gap. The CDR3 totals 17 residues. Germline lookup yields CDR1 SGHKS and CDR2 YYEKEE (reference sequence). The CDR3 reads CASSFGVRVSGANVLTF. DNA for the CDR3: TGTGCCAGCAGCTTCGGAGTCAGAGTTTCCGGGGCCAACGTCCTGACTTTC.

This clonotype was observed many times. The chain couples TRBV5-4 to TRBJ2-1; TRBD2 agrees at 11 bases. V lost 2 bases, J lost 4 bases, and 5 bases stayed unmatched. Germline CDR1 and CDR2: SGHNT and YYREEE (reference sequence). The CDR3 has 16 amino acids. CDR3 DNA: TGTGCCAGCAGCTTTTCCGGGACTAGCGGTTACAATGAGCAGTTCTTC. It translates to CASSFSGTSGYNEQFF.

This chain uses TRBV5-1 with TRBJ2-3; D gene uncertain. There are 15 residues in the CDR3. V was trimmed by 0 bases and J by 3 bases, leaving 11 bases between them. Per germline, CDR1 SGHRS and CDR2 YFSETQ. CDR3 in amino acids: CASSLAITETDTQYF. The CDR3 nucleotides read TGCGCCAGCAGCTTGGCCATCACTGAGACAGATACGCAGTATTTT.

This clonotype was detected many times. The rearrangement joins TRBV2 to TRBJ1-5; TRBD1 aligns across 7 bases. This CDR3 comprises 14 residues. Trimming cost V 7 bases and J 6 bases; bases outside gene matches: 9. Germline-derived CDR1 and CDR2 are SNHLY and FYNNEI. CDR3 loop: CASMLLGTVQPQHF. The CDR3 DNA reads TGTGCCAGCATGCTCTTAGGGACAGTTCAGCCCCAGCATTTT.

The V and J genes are TRBV7-2 and TRBJ2-3; maybe TRBD2 (7 bases). The CDR3 length is 15 residues. The V gene lost 1 base and the J gene lost 4 bases, with 12 bases spanning the gap. CDR1 is SGHTA, CDR2 FQGNSA, per germline. The CDR3 bases are TGTGCCAGCAGCTTAGACGGGGGGCGGGCAGATACGCAGTATTTT. It codes for CASSLDGGRADTQYF.

This clonotype was seen at least ten times. This rearrangement joins TRBV7-9 to TRBJ2-5; D call uncertain. This CDR3 has 12 amino acids. Germline V gene data show CDR1 as SEHNR and CDR2 as FQNEAQ (reference sequence). V was pared by 2 bases and J by 12 bases, with 13 bases between. The CDR3 region has the DNA TGTGCCAGCAGCTTACAAGATACCACCAAGTACTTC. Protein sequence: CASSLQDTTKYF.

The chain has TRBV28 and TRBJ2-5; possibly TRBD1 for D (6 bases). CDR1 is MDHEN, CDR2 SYDVKM, per germline. V lost 6 bases, J lost 1 base, and 15 bases lay in between. The CDR3 length is 15 residues. This CDR3 reads CASSLSGAVQETQYF. In DNA form, the CDR3 reads TGTGCCAGCAGCCTGTCAGGGGCAGTCCAAGAGACCCAGTACTTC.

Details on this clonotype: It may be a read error: a sequence one base away is much more abundant. The chain carries TRBV7-2 and TRBJ2-3; D not certain. This CDR3 has 14 amino acids. Germline V CDR1 and CDR2: SGHTA, FQGNSA. The germline V and J ends were trimmed by 1 base and 2 bases, with 7 bases remaining between them. The CDR3, as DNA: TGTGCCAGCAGCTTAGTTCGGCCCACAGATACGCAGTATTTT. As protein: CASSLVRPTDTQYF.

This clonotype was counted a single time. CDR3 coding DNA: TGCGCCAGCAGCCACGACAGGTCCTCTAGCACAGATACGCAGTATTTT. Its translation is CASSHDRSSSTDTQYF. The rearrangement uses TRBV5-1 and TRBJ2-3, with D maybe TRBD1 (6 bases). Deletions cut 4 bases from V and 0 bases from J, with 15 bases between. The CDR3 is 16 residues long. In germline, CDR1 is SGHRS, CDR2 YFSETQ.

This chain uses TRBV20-1 with TRBJ2-7, with D uncertain. This CDR3 spans 12 amino acids. Germline lookup yields CDR1 DFQATT and CDR2 SNEGSKA (reference sequence). V lost 6 bases, J lost 4 bases, and 13 bases lay in between. The CDR3 DNA is TGCAGTGCCGCAGAAAAATGGTACGAGCAGTACTTC. Translation: CSAAEKWYEQYF.

As concerns this clonotype: One junction end disagrees with the germline gene, perhaps due to a read error. This chain uses TRBV18 with TRBJ2-7; possible D gene TRBD2, 6 bases. This CDR3 comprises 12 residues. Germline V gene sequence: CDR1 KGHSH, CDR2 LQKENI. The CDR3: CASSTPRGEQYF. CDR3 DNA: TGTGCCAGCTCAACACCTCGGGGGGAGCAGTACTTC.

This clonotype appeared many times. CDR3 sequence: CSAEGQGTGEKLFF. For the CDR3, the DNA is TGCAGTGCCGAGGGGCAGGGTACGGGTGAAAAACTGTTTTTT. This sequence joins TRBV20-1 and TRBJ1-4, with TRBD1 as a possible D gene (5 bases). Germline V gene data show CDR1 as DFQATT and CDR2 as SNEGSKA (reference sequence). CDR3 length: 14 residues. Trimming stripped 6 bases from V and 7 bases from J, with 18 bases between.

This clonotype was detected many times. The chain couples TRBV20-1 to TRBJ2-5; 10 positions agree with TRBD2. V trimming: 2 bases; J trimming: 5 bases; junction bases outside the gene matches: 11. The CDR3 loop spans 16 amino acids. In germline, CDR1 is DFQATT, CDR2 SNEGSKA (reference sequence). This CDR3 reads CSARRGSGRALETQYF. DNA for the CDR3: TGCAGTGCTAGAAGGGGGAGCGGGAGGGCCTTGGAGACCCAGTACTTC.

The rearrangement links TRBV5-5 to TRBJ2-1; 10 positions match TRBD2. Per the germline V gene, CDR1 is SGHKS and CDR2 is YYEKEE (reference sequence). The CDR3 loop spans 14 amino acids. V was pared by 7 bases and J by 7 bases, with 8 bases of the junction left unmatched. The CDR3 nucleotides are TGTGCCAGCGAGCGGGGGGGAATTTGGAATGAGCAGTTCTTC. Amino acid sequence: CASERGGIWNEQFF.

At least ten counts were recorded for this clonotype. This chain joins TRBV11-2 and TRBJ2-1, with TRBD2 matching 10 bases. Germline CDR1 reads SGHAT; CDR2 reads FQNNGV. The CDR3 length is 15 residues. The V gene end was trimmed by 5 bases and the J gene end by 4 bases; junction bases not matched to a gene: 5. The CDR3 region has the DNA TGTGCCAGCAGCCCGGTGACTAGCGGGTACAATGAGCAGTTCTTC. It encodes CASSPVTSGYNEQFF.

This clonotype was counted many times. The chain uses TRBV20-1 and TRBJ1-5; no clear D. V lost 2 bases and J lost 0, with 17 bases in between. The CDR3 is made up of 17 amino acids. Germline CDR1 is DFQATT and CDR2 is SNEGSKA (reference sequence). The CDR3 nucleotides read TGCAGTGCTAGATTGGCGGAGCCCTCCTATAGCAATCAGCCCCAGCATTTT. It is translated as CSARLAEPSYSNQPQHF.

This clonotype was seen at least ten times. This rearrangement joins TRBV20-1 to TRBJ1-2; TRBD1 matches 7 bases. Germline V gene lookup returns CDR1 DFQATT and CDR2 SNEGSKA (reference sequence). CDR3 length: 12 amino acids. The V and J ends lost 5 bases and 3 bases, in that order; junction bases with no gene match: 3. DNA for the CDR3: TGCAGTGCTCGGACAGGCCACTATGGCTACACCTTC. Its protein product is CSARTGHYGYTF.

Turning to this clonotype: This may come from a read error, since a much larger clone is one base off. The CDR3: CASTQAGTNTQYF. CDR3 nucleotide sequence: TGTGCCAGCACCCAGGCAGGCACAAATACGCAGTATTTT. V is TRBV28 and J is TRBJ2-3; D not certain. CDR3 length: 13 amino acids. Germline V gene sequence: CDR1 MDHEN, CDR2 SYDVKM.

This clonotype appeared many times. The rearrangement uses TRBV14 and TRBJ2-1; D could derive from TRBD1 or TRBD2 (5 bases each). Trimming cost V 0 bases and J 9 bases, with 9 bases left between them. Per the germline V gene, CDR1 is SGHDN and CDR2 is FVKESK. The CDR3 is made up of 13 amino acids. The chain's CDR3 is CASSQDHGAEQFF. The DNA of the CDR3 is TGTGCCAGCAGCCAAGATCACGGGGCTGAGCAGTTCTTC. The full variable domain, its missing parts supplied by reference TRBV14 and TRBJ2-1, is EAGVTQFPSHSVIEKGQTVTLRCDPISGHDNLYWYRRVMGKEIKFLLHFVKESKQDESGMPNNRFLAERTGGTYSTLKVQPAELEDSGVYFCASSQDHGAEQFFGPGTRLTVL.